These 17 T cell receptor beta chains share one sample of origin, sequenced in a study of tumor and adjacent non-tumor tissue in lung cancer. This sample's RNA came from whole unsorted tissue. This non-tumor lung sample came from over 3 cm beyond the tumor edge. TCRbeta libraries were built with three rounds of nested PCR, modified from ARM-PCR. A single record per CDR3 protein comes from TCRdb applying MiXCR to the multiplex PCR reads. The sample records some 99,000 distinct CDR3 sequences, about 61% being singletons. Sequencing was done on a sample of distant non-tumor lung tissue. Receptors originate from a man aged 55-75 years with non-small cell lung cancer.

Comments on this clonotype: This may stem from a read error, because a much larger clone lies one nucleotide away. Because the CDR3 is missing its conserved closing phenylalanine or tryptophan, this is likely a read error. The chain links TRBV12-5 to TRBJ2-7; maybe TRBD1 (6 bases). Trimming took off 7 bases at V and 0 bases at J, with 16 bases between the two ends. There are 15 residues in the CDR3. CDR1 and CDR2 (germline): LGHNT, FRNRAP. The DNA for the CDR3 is TGTGCTAGTGCTGGAACAGGGTCTTTCTCCTACGAGCAGTACTAC. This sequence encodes CASAGTGSFSYEQYY.

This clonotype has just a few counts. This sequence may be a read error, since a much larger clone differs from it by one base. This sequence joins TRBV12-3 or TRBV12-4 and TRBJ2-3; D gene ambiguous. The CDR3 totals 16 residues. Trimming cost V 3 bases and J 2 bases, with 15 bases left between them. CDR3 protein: CASSFRRPTNTDTQYF. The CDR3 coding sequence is TGTGCCAGCAGTTTTAGAAGGCCGACGAACACAGATACGCAGTATTTT.

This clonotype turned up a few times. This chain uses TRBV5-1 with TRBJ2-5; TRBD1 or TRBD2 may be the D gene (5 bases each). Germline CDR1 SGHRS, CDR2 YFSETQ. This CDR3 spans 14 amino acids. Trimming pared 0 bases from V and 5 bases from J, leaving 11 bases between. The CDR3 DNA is TGCGCCAGCAGCTTGGGGGGGTCCAGGGAGACCCAGTACTTC. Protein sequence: CASSLGGSRETQYF.

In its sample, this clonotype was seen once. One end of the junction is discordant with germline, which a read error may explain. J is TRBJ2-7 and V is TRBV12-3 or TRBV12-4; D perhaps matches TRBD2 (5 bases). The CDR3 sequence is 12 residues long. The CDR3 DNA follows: TGTGCCAGCCATACGGGTATCGGACTCCTGAAGTTC. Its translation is CASHTGIGLLKF.

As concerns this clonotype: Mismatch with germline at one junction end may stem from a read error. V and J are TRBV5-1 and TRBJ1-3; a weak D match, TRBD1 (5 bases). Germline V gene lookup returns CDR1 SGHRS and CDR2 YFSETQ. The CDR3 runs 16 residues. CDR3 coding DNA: TGCGCCAGCAGCTTTGGCAAGGGACCATCTGGAAACACCATATATTTC. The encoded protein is CASSFGKGPSGNTIYF.

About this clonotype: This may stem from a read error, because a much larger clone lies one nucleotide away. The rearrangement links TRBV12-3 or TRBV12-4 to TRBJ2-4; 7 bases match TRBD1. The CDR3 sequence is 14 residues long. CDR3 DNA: TGTGTCAGCAGTTTCGGACAGGTAACCGGCATTCAGTACTTC. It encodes CVSSFGQVTGIQYF.

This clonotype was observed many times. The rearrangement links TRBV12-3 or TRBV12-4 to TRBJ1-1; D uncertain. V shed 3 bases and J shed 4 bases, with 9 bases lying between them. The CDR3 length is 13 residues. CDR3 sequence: CASSLKGSTEAFF. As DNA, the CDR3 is TGTGCCAGCAGTTTGAAAGGGAGCACTGAAGCTTTCTTT.

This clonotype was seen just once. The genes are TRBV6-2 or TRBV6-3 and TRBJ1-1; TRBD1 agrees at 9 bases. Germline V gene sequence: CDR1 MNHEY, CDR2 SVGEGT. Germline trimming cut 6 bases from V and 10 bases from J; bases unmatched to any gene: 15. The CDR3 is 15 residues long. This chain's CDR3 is CASRDHRGLNNVAFF. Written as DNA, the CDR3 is TGTGCCAGCAGAGACCACAGGGGGCTCAACAATGTAGCTTTCTTT.

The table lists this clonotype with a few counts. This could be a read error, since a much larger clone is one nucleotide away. CDR3 sequence reads: CATIFQVSSPLHF. In DNA form, the CDR3 reads TGTGCCACCATCTTCCAGGTGTCTTCACCCCTCCACTTT. The chain has TRBV24-1 and TRBJ1-6; D not resolved. V was trimmed by 8 bases and J by 9 bases, leaving 13 bases between them. CDR3 length equals 13 residues. The germline CDR1 and CDR2 sequences are KGHDR and SFDVKD.

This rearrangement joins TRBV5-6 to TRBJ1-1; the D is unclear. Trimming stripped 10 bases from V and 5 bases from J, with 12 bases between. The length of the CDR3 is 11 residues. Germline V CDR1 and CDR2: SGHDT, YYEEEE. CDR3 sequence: CAGNLGTEAFF. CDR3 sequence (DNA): TGTGCCGGCAACTTAGGAACTGAAGCTTTCTTT.

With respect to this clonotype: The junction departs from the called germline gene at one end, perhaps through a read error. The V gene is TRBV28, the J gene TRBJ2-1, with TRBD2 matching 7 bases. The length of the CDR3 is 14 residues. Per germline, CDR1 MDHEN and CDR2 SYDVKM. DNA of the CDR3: TGTGACAGCAGAAAACCTAGCGGTTACAATGAGCAGTTCTTC. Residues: CDSRKPSGYNEQFF.

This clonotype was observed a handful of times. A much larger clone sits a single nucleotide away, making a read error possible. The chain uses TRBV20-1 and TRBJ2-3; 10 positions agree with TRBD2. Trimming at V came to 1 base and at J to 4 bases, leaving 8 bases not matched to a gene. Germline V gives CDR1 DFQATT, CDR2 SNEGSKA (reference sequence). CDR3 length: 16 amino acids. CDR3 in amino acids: CSARGTSSGRADTQYF. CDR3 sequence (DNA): TGCAGTGCTAGAGGTACAAGCAGCGGGAGGGCAGATACGCAGTATTTT.

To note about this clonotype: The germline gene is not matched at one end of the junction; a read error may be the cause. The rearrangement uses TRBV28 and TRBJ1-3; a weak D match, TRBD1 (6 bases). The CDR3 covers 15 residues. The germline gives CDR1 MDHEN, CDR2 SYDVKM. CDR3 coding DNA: TGTACCAGCAGCCCGCTCCCAGGGGCAGGAAACACCATATATTTT. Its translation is CTSSPLPGAGNTIYF.

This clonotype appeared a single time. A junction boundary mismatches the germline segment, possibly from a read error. This CDR3 is CAISSSENTGELLF. Written as DNA, the CDR3 is TGTGCCATCAGTTCATCGGAAAACACCGGGGAACTGTTGTTT. V is TRBV6-2 or TRBV6-3 and J is TRBJ2-2; possibly TRBD2 for D (5 bases). CDR3 length: 14 amino acids. Per germline, CDR1 MNHEY and CDR2 SVGEGT.

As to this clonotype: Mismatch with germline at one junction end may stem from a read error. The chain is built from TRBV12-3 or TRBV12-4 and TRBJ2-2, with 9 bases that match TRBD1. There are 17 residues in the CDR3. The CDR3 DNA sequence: TGTGTCAGCAGTTTACCGAGAGGGACAGGGCTTGCCGGGGAGCTGTTATTT. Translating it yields CVSSLPRGTGLAGELLF.

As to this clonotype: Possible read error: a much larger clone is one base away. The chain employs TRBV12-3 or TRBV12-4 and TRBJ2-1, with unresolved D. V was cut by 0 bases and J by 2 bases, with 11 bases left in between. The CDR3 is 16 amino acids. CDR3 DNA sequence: TGTGCCAGCAGTTTAGCGGGATCCCCTACCTACAATGAGCAGTTCTTC. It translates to CASSLAGSPTYNEQFF.

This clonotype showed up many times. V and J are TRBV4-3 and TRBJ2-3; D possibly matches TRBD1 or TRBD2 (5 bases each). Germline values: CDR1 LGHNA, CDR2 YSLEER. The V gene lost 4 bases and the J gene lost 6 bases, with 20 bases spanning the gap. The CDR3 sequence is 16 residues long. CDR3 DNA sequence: TGCGCCAGCAGCCCCTATGTGGGGGACCCACCCGATACGCAGTATTTT. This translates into CASSPYVGDPPDTQYF.